This is a list of T cell receptor beta chains from one sample in a study of neurological immune-mediated disorders. MiXCR, run by TCRdb on the 5' RACE reads, gives a single entry per CDR3 protein. Here the sample spans about 90,000 distinct CDR3 sequences, about 13% being singletons. The specimen was PBMCs. Every receptor here comes from a female donor with HTLV-1-associated myelopathy (HAM/TSP). Both conserved end residues are part of each CDR3. D genes are given only for firm matches. Clone size is stated in some rows and not others, as once, few, many or a class when expanded.

>15|-|many|TRBJ2-1|TRBV4-1
CASSQATSSYNEQFF
TGCGCCAGCAGCCAAGCAACGAGCTCCTACAATGAGCAGTTCTTC
>12|-|many|TRBJ2-1|TRBV15
CATSMGYNEQFF
TGTGCTACCAGCATGGGGTACAATGAGCAGTTCTTC
>13|TRBD2|many|TRBJ2-1|TRBV6-2/TRBV6-3
CASSRLAGEEQFF
TGTGCCAGCAGCCGACTAGCGGGGGAAGAGCAGTTCTTC
>14|-|many|TRBJ1-2|TRBV5-1
CASSLGLRGDGYTF
TGCGCCAGCAGCTTGGGGTTGAGAGGGGATGGCTACACCTTC
>17|TRBD1|-|TRBJ1-2|TRBV12-3/TRBV12-4
CASSQKGTGVVMSGYTF
TGTGCCAGCAGCCAAAAGGGTACAGGGGTGGTCATGAGTGGCTACACCTTC
>15|-|many|TRBJ2-5|TRBV5-6
CASSFSEGTSETQYF
TGTGCCAGCAGCTTCTCCGAGGGTACGTCAGAGACCCAGTACTTC
>17|TRBD1|-|TRBJ2-4|TRBV6-1
CASSEAGTALAKNIQYF
TGTGCCAGCAGTGAAGCAGGGACAGCATTAGCCAAAAACATTCAGTACTTC
>13|-|many|TRBJ1-2|TRBV5-1
CASSLDQIYGYTF
TGCGCCAGCAGCTTGGACCAGATCTATGGCTACACCTTC
>16|-|many|TRBJ2-7|TRBV5-1
CASSLAIGGDLYEQYF
TGCGCCAGCAGCTTGGCCATTGGCGGGGACCTCTACGAGCAGTACTTC
>14|-|-|TRBJ1-1|TRBV11-1
CASSPGRGNTEAFF
TGTGCCAGCAGCCCAGGGAGGGGGAACACTGAAGCTTTCTTT
>14|TRBD2|many|TRBJ2-1|TRBV12-3/TRBV12-4
CASGRGGTYNEQFF
TGTGCCAGCGGTCGGGGGGGGACCTACAATGAGCAGTTCTTC
>14|-|many|TRBJ1-5|TRBV5-1
CASSLDSPYQPQHF
TGCGCCAGCAGCTTGGACAGTCCATATCAGCCCCAGCATTTT
>16|TRBD1|-|TRBJ2-7|TRBV5-5
CASSLSGHRGLYEQYF
TGTGCCAGCAGCTTATCGGGTCACAGGGGGCTATACGAGCAGTACTTC
>15|-|many|TRBJ1-6|TRBV12-3/TRBV12-4
CASSFEGGNNSPLHF
TGTGCCAGCAGTTTTGAGGGGGGCAATAATTCACCCCTCCACTTT
>12|-|-|TRBJ2-2|TRBV7-2
CASCSDTRELFF
TGTGCCAGCTGCTCCGACACCCGGGAGCTGTTTTTT
>15|-|many|TRBJ2-7|TRBV5-1
CASSLIVGPTYEQYF
TGCGCCAGCAGCTTGATAGTTGGACCTACCTACGAGCAGTACTTC